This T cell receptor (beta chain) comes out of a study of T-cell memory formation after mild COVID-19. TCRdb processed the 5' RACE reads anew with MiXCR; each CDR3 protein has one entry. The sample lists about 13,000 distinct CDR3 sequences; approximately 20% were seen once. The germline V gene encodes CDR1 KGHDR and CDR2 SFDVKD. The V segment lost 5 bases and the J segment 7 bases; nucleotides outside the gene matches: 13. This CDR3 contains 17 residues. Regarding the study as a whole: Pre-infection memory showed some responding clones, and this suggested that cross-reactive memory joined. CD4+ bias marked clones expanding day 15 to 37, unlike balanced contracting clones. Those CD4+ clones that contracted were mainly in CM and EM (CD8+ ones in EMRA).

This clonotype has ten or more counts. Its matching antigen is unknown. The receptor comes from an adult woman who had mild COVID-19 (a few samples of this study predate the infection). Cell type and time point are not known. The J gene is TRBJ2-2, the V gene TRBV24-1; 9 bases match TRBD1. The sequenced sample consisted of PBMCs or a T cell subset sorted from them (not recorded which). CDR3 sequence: CATSAGGQGLGSGELFF. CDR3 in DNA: TGTGCCACCAGTGCTGGGGGACAGGGCCTCGGCAGCGGGGAGCTGTTTTTT.